The rows below give T cell receptor beta chains drawn from one sample of a study of T cell responses to AZD1222 COVID-19 vaccine. TCRdb's table, derived via immunoSEQ multiplex PCR, lists solely in-frame clones and lacks some. The sample lists 85,000 to 95,000 clones, around 91% occurring once. Sample: peripheral blood, taken 28 days after the second AZD1222 dose. The source of these receptors is an adult who received the AZD1222 COVID-19 vaccine. CDR3s include the opening cysteine and the closing phenylalanine or tryptophan. The D gene is left open where the match is weak. Size values are once, few and many counts, or a class for expanded clones, and some rows have none.

D	J	size	V	DNA	CDR3
-	TRBJ1-1	-	TRBV3-1/TRBV3-2	TGTGCCAGCAGCCGCGAGGGGCGTACTGAAGCTTTCTTT	CASSREGRTEAFF
TRBD2	TRBJ2-3	-	TRBV28	TGTGCCAGCAGTTTATGGCGGGGGGGCCGAGTAGATACGCAGTATTTT	CASSLWRGGRVDTQYF
-	TRBJ1-5	-	TRBV27	TGTGCCAGCAGACGTGGGCTTAACTCGGCGGGCAATCAGCCCCAGCATTTT	CASRRGLNSAGNQPQHF
-	TRBJ1-2	-	TRBV10-1	TGCGCCAGCACCCCCCCAGATCCCTATGGCTACACCTTC	CASTPPDPYGYTF
-	TRBJ1-2	-	TRBV2	TGTGCCAGCAGGGGACGTGAGGATGGCTACACCTTC	CASRGREDGYTF
-	TRBJ2-7	-	TRBV2	TGTGCCAGCAGTTTCTCCAGGGCCTTTACCTACGAGCAGTACTTC	CASSFSRAFTYEQYF
TRBD1	TRBJ1-4	-	TRBV7-9	TGTGCCAGCAGCTCCGGGACAGGCCCGGCGTTTTTT	CASSSGTGPAFF
-	TRBJ2-3	medium-sized	TRBV12-3/TRBV12-4	TGTGCCAGCAGTTCCCCGGGGTTATATACGCAGTATTTT	CASSSPGLYTQYF
TRBD1	TRBJ1-6	-	TRBV2	TGTGCCAGCGGCGCGACAGGGGGCGACTCCCTTTCACCCCTCCACTTT	CASGATGGDSLSPLHF
-	TRBJ1-1	-	TRBV5-4	TGTGCCAGCAGCTTCGGTACGGGGGGGCCTGAAGCTTTCTTT	CASSFGTGGPEAFF
-	TRBJ1-1	-	TRBV7-8	TGTGCCAGCAGCATGACCCTCAGGATGAACACTGAAGCTTTCTTT	CASSMTLRMNTEAFF
-	TRBJ1-2	-	TRBV6-5	TGTGCCACCCGCCGGGGGGGTTTATGGGGCTACACCTTC	CATRRGGLWGYTF
-	TRBJ1-4	-	TRBV28	TGTGCCAGCAGCCCGGGGCTGGGGACCCTTCTATTT	CASSPGLGTLLF
-	TRBJ2-3	-	TRBV6-2/TRBV6-3	TGTGCCAGCAGTTACTCGGAAGGGACAGATACGCAGTATTTT	CASSYSEGTDTQYF
-	TRBJ1-5	-	TRBV6-2/TRBV6-3	TGTGCCAGCAGTTACTCGTTCAGGGGCCCAAGGGGCAATCAGCCCCAGCATTTT	CASSYSFRGPRGNQPQHF
-	TRBJ1-1	-	TRBV25-1	TGTGCCAGCAGTGAATTCCCGAATGAAGCTTTCTTT	CASSEFPNEAFF
-	TRBJ2-1	-	TRBV5-6	TGTGCCAGCAGCAGAACAACTTCCTACAATGAGCAGTTCTTC	CASSRTTSYNEQFF
-	TRBJ2-6	-	TRBV28	TGTGCCAGCAGTACCGGACGTACCCCGGGGGCCAACGTCCTGACTTTC	CASSTGRTPGANVLTF
-	TRBJ1-2	-	TRBV3-1/TRBV3-2	TGTGCCAGCAGCCAAGCGGCCGTCTATGGCTACACCTTC	CASSQAAVYGYTF
-	TRBJ1-1	-	TRBV12-3/TRBV12-4	TGTGCCAGCAGTTTTGTAGGGAACACTGAAGCTTTCTTT	CASSFVGNTEAFF
-	TRBJ2-2	-	TRBV5-1	TGCGCCAGCAGCTTTAACACCGGGGAGCTGTTTTTT	CASSFNTGELFF
-	TRBJ1-2	-	TRBV10-3	TGTGCCATCAGTGGGCAGGGCTATGGCTACACCTTC	CAISGQGYGYTF
-	TRBJ2-5	-	TRBV1	TGCACCAGCAGCCAAGTAGGTTCAGCGGGGGGGCCCCGGGAGACCCAGTACTTC	CTSSQVGSAGGPRETQYF
-	TRBJ1-2	once	TRBV3-1/TRBV3-2	TGTGCCAGCAGCCTAGGTATTCATGGCTACACCTTC	CASSLGIHGYTF
TRBD1	TRBJ2-1	-	TRBV6-5	TGTGCCAGCCGCCGACAGGGGTTCTACAATGAGCAGTTCTTC	CASRRQGFYNEQFF
-	TRBJ1-4	-	TRBV6-5	TGTGCCAGCAGTTACTCGCCAGCGGTTAATGAAAAACTGTTTTTT	CASSYSPAVNEKLFF
-	TRBJ1-5	-	TRBV6-1	TGTGCCAGCAGTGAATGGCTCTCGGGGAGCAATCAGCCCCAGCATTTT	CASSEWLSGSNQPQHF
TRBD2	TRBJ2-7	-	TRBV5-1	TGCGCCAGCAGCTCAGTAGCGGGTTCCCACGAGCAGTACTTC	CASSSVAGSHEQYF
TRBD1	TRBJ1-1	-	TRBV6-5	TGTGCCAGCAGTTTTTCTACAGGGGAATGGGACACTGAAGCTTTCTTT	CASSFSTGEWDTEAFF
-	TRBJ1-5	-	TRBV12-3/TRBV12-4	TGTGCCAGCGATAACAGGGCGTTTCAGCCCCAGCATTTT	CASDNRAFQPQHF
-	TRBJ2-7	-	TRBV28	TGTGCCAGCAGTCCCTGGGGGGACAGAACCTACGAGCAGTACTTC	CASSPWGDRTYEQYF
TRBD1	TRBJ1-5	-	TRBV7-9	TGTGCCAGCAGCCGGGGGACAGGTAGCAATCAGCCCCAGCATTTT	CASSRGTGSNQPQHF